The 30 T cell receptor beta chains given below trace back to one sample, sequenced in a study of T cells after yellow fever vaccination. TCRdb independently ran MiXCR on the 5' RACE reads; one entry per CDR3 protein. The sample includes more than 300,000 distinct CDR3 sequences, 4% to 5.5% seen only once; the top ten take approximately 19%. The sequences come from PBMCs, collected 15 days after the yellow fever booster vaccination. All receptors come from a man between 18 and 29 years old who received the YFV17D yellow fever vaccine.

The sample holds many counts of this clonotype. The V and J genes are TRBV5-1 and TRBJ1-1; 7 positions agree with TRBD1. Trimming took 2 bases from V and 4 from J; bases not matched to a gene: 5. Germline V gene lookup returns CDR1 SGHRS and CDR2 YFSETQ. The CDR3 is 14 residues long. CDR3 residues: CASSFYRGGTEAFF. The CDR3 bases are TGCGCCAGCAGCTTCTACAGGGGTGGCACTGAAGCTTTCTTT.

This clonotype was detected only once. The chain joins TRBV7-6 to TRBJ2-7; either TRBD1 or TRBD2 may supply D (7 bases each). CDR1 SGHVS and CDR2 FNYEAQ come from the germline V gene. V gave up 5 bases and J gave up 1 base, with 15 bases separating them. The CDR3 spans 15 residues. The CDR3 nucleotides are TGTGCCAGCAGCCAGGGGGGGGGGCTTTCCTACGAGCAGTACGTC. This sequence encodes CASSQGGGLSYEQYV.

This clonotype was recorded a few times. The chain joins TRBV9 to TRBJ2-3, with D unclear. CDR1 is SGDLS, CDR2 YYNGEE, per germline. The CDR3 runs to 13 residues. The V end lost 4 bases, the J end lost 3 bases, and 9 bases lay between the germline ends. The CDR3 DNA reads TGTGCCAGCAGCTACTACACGACAGATACGCAGTATTTT. Its protein product is CASSYYTTDTQYF. The full variable domain, its missing parts supplied by reference TRBV9 and TRBJ2-3, is DSGVTQTPKHLITATGQRVTLRCSPRSGDLSVYWYQQSLDQGLQFLIQYYNGEERAKGNILERFSAQQFPDLHSELNLSSLELGDSALYFCASSYYTTDTQYFGPGTRLTVL.

This chain links TRBV12-3 or TRBV12-4 with TRBJ1-5, with a tentative D call TRBD1 (5 bases). Deletions cut 6 bases from V and 0 bases from J, with 9 bases between. The CDR3 runs 14 residues. The CDR3, as DNA: TGTGCCAGCAGGGACACCTATAGCAATCAGCCCCAGCATTTT. It encodes CASRDTYSNQPQHF.

This clonotype has a count of ten or more. The chain is built from TRBV6-5 and TRBJ2-7, with unresolved D. This CDR3 spans 16 amino acids. Trimming took 7 bases from V and 2 from J, leaving 21 bases between them. Germline CDR1 reads MNHEY; CDR2 reads SVGAGI. CDR3: CASTPPRADAAYEQYV. DNA of the CDR3: TGTGCCAGCACCCCCCCTCGGGCTGACGCGGCCTACGAGCAGTACGTC.

The rearrangement links TRBV27 to TRBJ1-2; 8 bases align to TRBD1. CDR1 is MNHEY and CDR2 is SMNVEV in the germline V gene (reference sequence). The CDR3 consists of 14 residues. V gave up 2 bases and J gave up 5 bases; unmatched junction bases: 4. This CDR3 is CASSLGGQAYGYTF. CDR3 DNA sequence: TGTGCCAGCAGTTTAGGGGGACAGGCTTATGGCTACACCTTC.

The sample holds a few counts of this clonotype. DNA of the CDR3: TGTGCCGCCGCGGACAGCACTGAAGCTTTCTTT. Amino acid sequence: CAAADSTEAFF. The chain couples TRBV7-9 to TRBJ1-1; D perhaps matches TRBD1 (6 bases). With 11 bases removed from V and 4 bases from J, the gap between germline ends came to 11 bases. CDR1 is SEHNR, CDR2 FQNEAQ, per germline (reference sequence). CDR3 size: 11 residues.

This clonotype was counted a few times. The rearrangement joins TRBV7-2 to TRBJ2-3; D is tentatively TRBD1 or TRBD2 (6 bases each). CDR3 length: 15 residues. CDR1 SGHTA and CDR2 FQGNSA come from the germline V gene. V was clipped by 10 bases and J by 2 bases, with 19 bases between them. The CDR3 region is CATSAQGGPTDTQYF. The CDR3 nucleotides read TGTGCCACCTCCGCCCAAGGGGGGCCCACAGATACGCAGTATTTT.

This clonotype showed up just a few times. The chain uses TRBV12-3 or TRBV12-4 and TRBJ1-2, with D perhaps matching TRBD1 (6 bases). This CDR3 is 16 amino acids long. V lost 4 bases, J lost 4 bases, and 19 bases lay in between. The CDR3, as DNA: TGTGCCAGCAGTTCCCGGGACGCAACCAGGGGCTATGGCTACACCTTC. This translates into CASSSRDATRGYGYTF.

This clonotype was picked up many times. The chain's CDR3 is CSVELGYGYTF. The DNA of the CDR3 is TGCAGCGTTGAACTAGGCTATGGCTACACCTTC. The rearrangement joins TRBV29-1 to TRBJ1-2; D not certain. This CDR3 comprises 11 residues. Germline loops: CDR1 SQVTM, CDR2 ANQGSEA. Deletions cut 2 bases from V and 4 bases from J, with 5 bases between. Together with reference TRBV29-1 and TRBJ1-2, the CDR3 gives the full variable domain: SAVISQKPSRDICQRGTSLTIQCQVDSQVTMMFWYRQQPGQSLTLIATANQGSEATYESGFVIDKFPISRPNLTFSTLTVSNMSPEDSSIYLCSVELGYGYTFGSGTRLTVV.

This clonotype was seen many times. V is TRBV27 and J is TRBJ1-3; 7 bases align to TRBD1. Germline CDR1 MNHEY, CDR2 SMNVEV (reference sequence). The CDR3 consists of 16 residues. V lost 5 bases, J lost 0 bases, and 7 bases stayed unmatched. Here the CDR3 reads CASSERQGFSGNTIYF. The CDR3 DNA reads TGTGCCAGCAGTGAACGACAGGGATTCTCTGGAAACACCATATATTTT.

There are a few counts of this clonotype. The chain combines TRBV5-1 with TRBJ1-5; no clear D. Germline assignment: CDR1 SGHRS and CDR2 YFSETQ. The length of the CDR3 is 13 residues. V lost 5 bases to trimming and J lost 4 bases, with 10 bases between them. CDR3 loop: CASRFGENQPQHF. The CDR3 bases are TGCGCCAGCAGATTTGGGGAAAATCAGCCCCAGCATTTT.

This clonotype was seen ten or more times. V is TRBV18 and J is TRBJ1-5, with D tentatively TRBD1 (6 bases). Trimming removed 1 base at V and 0 bases at J, with 10 bases between. The germline V gene has CDR1 KGHSH and CDR2 LQKENI. This CDR3 is built from 16 residues. CDR3 DNA: TGTGCCAGCTCACCACGAGGGGGGGATAGCAATCAGCCCCAGCATTTT. As protein: CASSPRGGDSNQPQHF.

This clonotype was seen a few times. V gene TRBV6-1 combines with J gene TRBJ1-1; D remains ambiguous. The CDR3 spans 12 residues. The V end was cut by 8 bases, the J end by 0 bases, with 7 bases between. Germline lookup yields CDR1 MNHNS and CDR2 SASEGT. Here the CDR3 reads CASGEMNTEAFF. Written as DNA, the CDR3 is TGTGCCAGCGGAGAGATGAACACTGAAGCTTTCTTT.

The chain joins TRBV18 to TRBJ1-2; D gene ambiguous. V lost 3 bases to trimming and J lost 4 bases, with 9 bases between them. The CDR3 spans 13 residues. Germline V CDR1 and CDR2: KGHSH, LQKENI. DNA of the CDR3: TGTGCCAGCTCACCGGAGGCGGTCTATGGCTACACCTTC. It encodes CASSPEAVYGYTF.

In its sample, this clonotype was seen a few times. The chain carries TRBV18 and TRBJ2-5; D is perhaps TRBD1 or TRBD2 (5 bases each). This CDR3 comprises 13 residues. The V end lost 8 bases, the J end lost 4 bases, and 14 bases lay between the germline ends. Germline V CDR1 and CDR2: KGHSH, LQKENI. The CDR3 loop is CASQLPGTETQYF. The CDR3 DNA sequence: TGTGCCAGCCAACTCCCAGGGACAGAGACCCAGTACTTC.

This clonotype has ten or more counts. This sequence joins TRBV28 and TRBJ2-7, with 8 positions matching TRBD2. Germline CDR1 is MDHEN and CDR2 is SYDVKM. The CDR3 extends over 14 amino acids. Germline trimming cut 6 bases from V and 6 bases from J; bases unmatched to any gene: 10. The CDR3 loop reads CASSLLAAAGEQYV. CDR3 bases: TGTGCCAGCAGCCTACTAGCGGCGGCGGGCGAGCAGTACGTC.

This clonotype was detected many times. The chain employs TRBV5-1 and TRBJ2-7; D is possibly TRBD2 (6 bases). The CDR3 extends over 18 amino acids. Trimming removed 4 bases at V and 2 bases at J, with 25 bases between. Germline V gene data show CDR1 as SGHRS and CDR2 as YFSETQ. CDR3 sequence: CASSPGTMDGGPTYEQYF. CDR3 bases: TGCGCCAGCAGCCCGGGCACGATGGACGGGGGACCCACCTACGAGCAGTACTTC.

This clonotype was detected ten times or more. The chain employs TRBV10-3 and TRBJ2-1; 7 bases match TRBD1. Trimming took 11 bases from V and 1 from J; bases not matched to a gene: 8. CDR1 and CDR2 from the germline V gene are ENHRY and SYGVKD. The CDR3 sequence is 14 residues long. In DNA form, the CDR3 reads TGTGCCTCTTCCCCGGGACAGTCCTACAATGAGCAGTTCTTC. Translated: CASSPGQSYNEQFF.

The rearrangement uses TRBV5-1 and TRBJ2-3; D possibly corresponds to TRBD2 (6 bases). This CDR3 is built from 13 residues. V lost 7 bases to trimming and J lost 6 bases, with 15 bases between them. Germline CDR1 is SGHRS and CDR2 is YFSETQ. CDR3 amino acids: CASSRGGDDTQYF. CDR3 coding DNA: TGCGCCAGCTCCCGGGGAGGAGATGATACGCAGTATTTT.

This clonotype turned up a few times. At one boundary the junction diverges from the germline segment, which might be a read error. The chain employs TRBV6-1 and TRBJ1-3, with 10 nucleotides matching TRBD1. The CDR3 consists of 14 residues. Germline V gene lookup returns CDR1 MNHNS and CDR2 SASEGT. CDR3 loop: CASSGPGQGFFEDF. CDR3 sequence (DNA): TGTGCCAGCAGTGGGCCGGGACAGGGGTTCTTTGAGGATTTT.

This clonotype was picked up a small number of times. The chain joins TRBV4-1 to TRBJ2-4, with TRBD2 identical over 12 bases. Trimming cost V 4 bases and J 0 bases; bases outside gene matches: 7. The CDR3 spans 18 residues. Germline lookup yields CDR1 MGHRA and CDR2 YSYEKL. The DNA of the CDR3 is TGCGCCAGCAGCCCCGGGCTAGCGGGGGGGTCAGCCAAAAACATTCAGTACTTC. Amino acids: CASSPGLAGGSAKNIQYF.

The chain has TRBV6-5 and TRBJ2-3; 7 nucleotides line up with TRBD1. Germline CDR1 MNHEY, CDR2 SVGAGI. There are 16 residues in the CDR3. The ends lost 5 bases at V and 3 bases at J; junction bases unmatched: 11. Here the CDR3 DNA reads TGTGCCAGCAGTCCACTCCAGGACAGGAGGACAGATACGCAGTATTTT. It codes for CASSPLQDRRTDTQYF.

There are many counts of this clonotype. The rearrangement links TRBV12-3 or TRBV12-4 to TRBJ2-2; D may be TRBD2 (6 bases). V was cut by 7 bases and J by 6 bases, with 9 bases left in between. This CDR3 has 12 residues. The chain's CDR3 is CASNRDSGELFF. The CDR3 DNA reads as TGTGCCAGCAATAGGGACTCCGGGGAGCTGTTTTTT.

This chain uses TRBV10-3 with TRBJ2-7, with D possibly TRBD1 on 5 matching bases. CDR3 length: 13 residues. The germline V gene encodes CDR1 ENHRY and CDR2 SYGVKD. V shed 4 bases and J shed 2 bases, with 9 bases lying between them. CDR3 sequence reads: CAISVSGTYEQYV. The DNA of the CDR3 is TGTGCCATCAGTGTGTCAGGGACCTACGAGCAGTACGTC.

The chain uses TRBV5-4 and TRBJ2-3; D call uncertain. The CDR3 runs 14 residues. The germline CDR1 and CDR2 sequences are SGHNT and YYREEE (reference sequence). With 0 bases removed from V and 4 bases from J, the gap between germline ends came to 9 bases. As DNA, the CDR3 is TGTGCCAGCAGCTTGGATCGTGTTCCAGATACGCAGTATTTT. This encodes CASSLDRVPDTQYF.

The V gene is TRBV5-1, the J gene TRBJ2-2, with 9 bases lining up with TRBD2. The junction had 11 bases not matched to a gene; V was cut back by 4 bases and J by 4 bases. Germline V gene lookup returns CDR1 SGHRS and CDR2 YFSETQ. This CDR3 is built from 17 residues. In DNA, the CDR3 is TGCGCCAGCAGCGGTAGCGCGGGGGGGCGAAGCACCGGGGAGCTGTTTTTT. Amino acids: CASSGSAGGRSTGELFF.

The CDR3 DNA sequence: TGTGCCAGCAGCCCAGACGCAGCCTACAATGAGCAGTTCTTC. Its protein product is CASSPDAAYNEQFF. The chain has TRBV5-4 and TRBJ2-1; D is uncertain. This CDR3 is 14 amino acids long. V shed 4 bases and J shed 2 bases, with 10 bases lying between them. Per germline, CDR1 SGHNT and CDR2 YYREEE (reference sequence).

This clonotype occurred many times. This chain uses TRBV15 with TRBJ1-1, with D possibly matching TRBD1 (6 bases). The CDR3 extends over 16 amino acids. In germline, CDR1 is LNHNV, CDR2 YYDKDF (reference sequence). Trimming cost V 0 bases and J 3 bases, with 14 bases left between them. The CDR3 loop reads CATSRDLGARHTEAFF. DNA of the CDR3: TGTGCCACCAGCAGAGATTTGGGGGCGAGGCACACTGAAGCTTTCTTT.

This clonotype turned up a few times. The chain uses TRBV20-1 and TRBJ1-5; 8 bases fit TRBD1. V gave up 4 bases and J gave up 4 bases; unmatched junction bases: 15. The CDR3 contains 17 residues. CDR1 is DFQATT and CDR2 is SNEGSKA in the germline V gene (reference sequence). The chain's CDR3 is CSANPTGVAGLNQPQHF. As DNA, the CDR3 is TGCAGTGCTAATCCGACAGGGGTTGCAGGCCTTAATCAGCCCCAGCATTTT.